These T cell receptor beta chains were read from a single sample in a study of post-analysis software for immune sequencing data. TCRdb independently ran MiXCR on the PCR reads; one entry per CDR3 protein. The repertoire holds about 820,000 distinct CDR3 sequences, with around 50% as singletons. The sequencing input was blood. The receptors here all came from a girl aged 5-17 years with multiple sclerosis. Both conserved end residues are part of each CDR3. D genes are given only for firm matches. Part of the rows lack a size; the others show once, few, many or a class for expanded clones.

size	D	V	J	CDR3	DNA
few	TRBD1	TRBV7-9	TRBJ1-2	CASSMGQNYGYTF	TGTGCCAGCAGCATGGGACAGAACTATGGCTACACCTTC
-	-	TRBV20-1	TRBJ2-1	CSARDRWRREGNNEQFF	TGCAGTGCTAGAGATCGATGGCGGAGAGAGGGAAACAATGAGCAGTTCTTC
-	TRBD2	TRBV7-6	TRBJ2-7	CASSLDSGGPYEQYF	TGTGCCAGCAGCTTGGATTCGGGAGGTCCCTACGAGCAGTACTTC
-	-	TRBV7-2	TRBJ1-2	CASSNSIAGGGGYTF	TGTGCCAGCAGTAACTCCATCGCCGGCGGGGGAGGCTACACCTTC
-	TRBD1	TRBV5-1	TRBJ2-1	CASSLADHNRDSRYNEQFF	TGCGCCAGCAGCCTGGCCGACCATAACCGGGACAGTCGGTACAATGAGCAGTTCTTC
-	TRBD2	TRBV20-1	TRBJ2-7	CSAPRPTSGRGYEQYF	TGCAGTGCCCCAAGACCCACTAGCGGGAGGGGGTACGAGCAGTACTTC
-	TRBD1	TRBV6-5	TRBJ1-4	CASSQPGTGTEKLFF	TGTGCCAGCAGTCAACCCGGGACAGGCACAGAAAAACTGTTTTTT
-	TRBD1	TRBV24-1	TRBJ2-1	CATSGSPGTGDNEQFF	TGTGCCACCAGTGGGAGTCCCGGGACAGGCGACAATGAGCAGTTCTTC
-	-	TRBV29-1	TRBJ2-7	CSVRPGIHSYEQYF	TGCAGCGTCCGACCGGGAATACACTCCTACGAGCAGTACTTC
few	-	TRBV2	TRBJ2-7	CASSEGHQISYEQYF	TGTGCCAGCAGTGAAGGGCACCAGATCTCCTACGAGCAGTACTTC
few	-	TRBV12-5	TRBJ2-7	CASGLVLETYEQYF	TGTGCTAGTGGTTTGGTACTGGAAACCTACGAGCAGTACTTC
-	-	TRBV7-3	TRBJ1-6	CASSLRSSTSPLHF	TGTGCCAGCAGCTTAAGGAGCTCAACGTCACCCCTCCACTTT
-	-	TRBV4-1	TRBJ1-2	CASSQEMFANYGYTF	TGCGCCAGCAGCCAAGAAATGTTCGCTAACTATGGCTACACCTTC
-	-	TRBV20-1	TRBJ2-3	CSARPGAGTDTQYF	TGCAGTGCTAGGCCCGGGGCGGGCACAGATACGCAGTATTTT
-	TRBD1	TRBV4-1	TRBJ1-5	CASSHHDRDQPQHF	TGCGCCAGCAGCCACCATGACAGGGATCAGCCCCAGCATTTT
-	TRBD2	TRBV20-1	TRBJ2-5	CSARKGTSGIRETQYF	TGCAGTGCTCGCAAAGGGACTAGCGGGATCCGGGAGACCCAGTACTTC
-	-	TRBV20-1	TRBJ2-3	CSAKLATDTQYF	TGCAGTGCTAAACTAGCCACAGATACGCAGTATTTT
-	-	TRBV7-3	TRBJ1-1	CASSPSRGNTEAFF	TGTGCCAGCAGCCCTTCGAGGGGAAACACTGAAGCTTTCTTT
few	-	TRBV12-3/TRBV12-4	TRBJ1-2	CASVGTPFVAGGYTF	TGTGCCAGCGTGGGGACGCCTTTTGTTGCGGGTGGCTACACCTTC
few	-	TRBV12-3/TRBV12-4	TRBJ2-1	CASSINLRGANEQFF	TGTGCCAGCAGCATCAACCTCCGGGGGGCGAATGAGCAGTTCTTC
-	TRBD2	TRBV5-1	TRBJ2-2	CASSLGLADLTGELFF	TGCGCCAGCAGCTTGGGACTAGCGGACCTAACCGGGGAGCTGTTTTTT
-	-	TRBV29-1	TRBJ1-2	CSVNRDDYGYTF	TGCAGCGTTAACAGGGACGACTATGGCTACACCTTC
-	-	TRBV5-1	TRBJ2-5	CASSLWGIQETQYF	TGCGCCAGCAGCTTGTGGGGGATTCAAGAGACCCAGTACTTC
few	-	TRBV7-9	TRBJ2-1	CASSSLTGPPTNEQFF	TGTGCCAGCAGCTCATTAACGGGACCCCCGACAAATGAGCAGTTCTTC
-	TRBD1	TRBV20-1	TRBJ2-1	CSARDYGRRDRGYNEQFF	TGCAGTGCTAGAGATTATGGGCGACGGGACAGGGGATACAATGAGCAGTTCTTC
-	-	TRBV10-3	TRBJ1-1	CAISDNGGQNTEAFF	TGTGCCATCAGTGATAATGGCGGACAGAACACTGAAGCTTTCTTT
-	TRBD2	TRBV29-1	TRBJ2-5	CSGAWGLAGGRSKETQYF	TGCAGCGGTGCATGGGGACTAGCGGGGGGGCGGAGTAAAGAGACCCAGTACTTC
-	-	TRBV7-2	TRBJ2-7	CASSLGLAAGYEQYF	TGTGCCAGCAGCTTGGGTCTAGCAGCTGGCTACGAGCAGTACTTC
-	TRBD1	TRBV6-1	TRBJ2-3	CANSSGTGVADTQYF	TGTGCCAACAGTTCCGGGACAGGGGTAGCAGATACGCAGTATTTT
few	-	TRBV18	TRBJ2-3	CASSPIGYTDTQYF	TGTGCCAGCTCCCCTATCGGCTACACAGATACGCAGTATTTT
few	TRBD1	TRBV10-3	TRBJ2-3	CAINPGGLTDTQYF	TGTGCCATCAACCCAGGGGGTCTGACAGATACGCAGTATTTT
-	TRBD2	TRBV20-1	TRBJ2-5	CSAPGLAEETQYF	TGCAGTGCCCCCGGACTAGCGGAAGAGACCCAGTACTTC
-	TRBD2	TRBV20-1	TRBJ2-1	CSAPWGSGKSYNEQFF	TGCAGTGCCCCCTGGGGGAGCGGGAAATCCTACAATGAGCAGTTCTTC
-	TRBD1	TRBV6-5	TRBJ1-1	CASSSKTGAEAFF	TGTGCCAGCAGTTCAAAAACAGGGGCTGAAGCTTTCTTT
-	TRBD2	TRBV12-3/TRBV12-4	TRBJ2-1	CASTSRTSGNNEQFF	TGTGCCAGCACCTCAAGGACTAGCGGGAACAATGAGCAGTTCTTC